This T cell receptor (beta chain) appears in the sequencing data of a study of OX40 agonist ivuxolimab in advanced cancers. Study as a whole: At under 85% male, the cohort had a mean age of about 55 years, ranging from roughly 20 to 79. Notes on the study in general: Researchers report that CD8+ T cells had, on average, more expanded clones than CD4+.

CDR1 is MNHNS and CDR2 is SASEGT in the germline V gene. The CDR3 contains 14 residues. Trimming shortened V by 5 bases and J by 1 base, and 11 bases separated the two germline ends. Autoimmune disease history or systemic immunosuppression disqualified patients. This clone was picked up one time. Antigen unknown. Sequencing was performed with immunoSEQ multiplex PCR; in TCRdb, only in-frame clones are kept and a portion is missing. The sample yields about 96,000 clones, 70% to 85% seen once. Here the sequenced sample was CD4+ or CD8+ T cells sorted from blood, taken in a trial of the OX40 agonist ivuxolimab. The TCR sequence derives from an adult with an advanced solid tumor such as melanoma, head and neck, liver or kidney cancer. The V call is TRBV6-1, the J call TRBJ1-1; D might be TRBD1 (5 bases). CDR3 coding DNA: TGTGCCAGCAGTTTCATGACAGAGAACACTGAAGCTTTCTTT. Residues: CASSFMTENTEAFF.